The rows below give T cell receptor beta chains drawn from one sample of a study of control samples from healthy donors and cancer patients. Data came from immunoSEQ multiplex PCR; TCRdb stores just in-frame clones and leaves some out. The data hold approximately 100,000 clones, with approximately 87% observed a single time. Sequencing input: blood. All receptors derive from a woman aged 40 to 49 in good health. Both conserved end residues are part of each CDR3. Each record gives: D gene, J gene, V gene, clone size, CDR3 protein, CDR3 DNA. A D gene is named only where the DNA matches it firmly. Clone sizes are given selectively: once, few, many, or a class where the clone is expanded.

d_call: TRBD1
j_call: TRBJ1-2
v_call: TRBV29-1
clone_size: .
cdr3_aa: CSVPHAGTGSYGYTF
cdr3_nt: TGCAGCGTGCCCCACGCCGGGACAGGGTCGTATGGCTACACCTTC

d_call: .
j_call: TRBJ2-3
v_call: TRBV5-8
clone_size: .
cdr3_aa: CASSLGLTPTSTDTQYF
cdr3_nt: TGTGCCAGCAGCTTGGGCCTTACCCCGACTAGCACAGATACGCAGTATTTT

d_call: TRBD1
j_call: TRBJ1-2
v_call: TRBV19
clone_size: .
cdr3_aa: CASSIGQDYGYTF
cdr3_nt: TGTGCCAGTAGTATTGGACAGGACTATGGCTACACCTTC

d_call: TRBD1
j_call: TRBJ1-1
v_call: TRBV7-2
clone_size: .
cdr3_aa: CASSQTTRTTGSSEAFF
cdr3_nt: TGTGCCAGCAGCCAAACAACACGGACGACAGGGTCGAGTGAAGCTTTCTTT

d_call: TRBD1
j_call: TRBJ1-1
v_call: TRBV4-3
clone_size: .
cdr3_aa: CASSQGGQAGRAEAFF
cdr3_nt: TGCGCCAGCAGCCAAGGAGGACAGGCCGGCCGCGCTGAAGCTTTCTTT

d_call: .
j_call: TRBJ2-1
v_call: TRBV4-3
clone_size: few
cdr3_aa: CASSQAGQGNNEQFF
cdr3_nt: TGCGCCAGCAGCCAAGCGGGGCAGGGGAACAATGAGCAGTTCTTC

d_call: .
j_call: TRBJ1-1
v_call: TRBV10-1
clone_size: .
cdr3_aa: CASPRGDTEAFF
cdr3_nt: TGCGCCAGCCCCAGAGGAGACACTGAAGCTTTCTTT

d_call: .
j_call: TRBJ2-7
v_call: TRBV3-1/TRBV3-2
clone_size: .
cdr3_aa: CASSQESYEQYF
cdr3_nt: TGTGCCAGCAGCCAAGAGTCCTACGAGCAGTACTTC

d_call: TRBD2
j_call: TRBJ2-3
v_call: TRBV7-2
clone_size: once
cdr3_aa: CASSLEMRGSTDTQYF
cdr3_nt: TGTGCCAGCAGCTTAGAAATGCGGGGGAGCACAGATACGCAGTATTTT

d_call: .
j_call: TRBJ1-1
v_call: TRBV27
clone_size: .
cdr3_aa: CASSLRGRNLNTEAFF
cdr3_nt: TGTGCCAGCAGTTTACGGGGCAGGAACCTGAACACTGAAGCTTTCTTT

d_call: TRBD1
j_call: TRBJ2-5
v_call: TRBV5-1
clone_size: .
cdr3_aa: CASSLAAGGNQETQYF
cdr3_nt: TGCGCCAGCAGCTTGGCCGCAGGGGGAAATCAAGAGACCCAGTACTTC

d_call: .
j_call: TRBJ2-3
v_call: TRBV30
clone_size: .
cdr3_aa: CAWSHDTTDTQYF
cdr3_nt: TGTGCCTGGAGCCATGACACCACAGATACGCAGTATTTT

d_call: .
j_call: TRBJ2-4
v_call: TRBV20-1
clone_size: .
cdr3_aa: CSALDLNIQYF
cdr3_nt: TGCAGTGCTCTGGATTTGAACATTCAGTACTTC

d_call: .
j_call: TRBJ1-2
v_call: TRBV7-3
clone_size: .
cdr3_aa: CASSSPTLGYGYTF
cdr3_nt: TGTGCCAGCAGCTCACCCACTTTGGGCTATGGCTACACCTTC

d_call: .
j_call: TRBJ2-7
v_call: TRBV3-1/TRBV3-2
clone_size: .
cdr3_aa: CASSQRSRGEQYF
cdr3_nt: TGTGCCAGCAGCCAACGCTCCAGGGGCGAGCAGTACTTC

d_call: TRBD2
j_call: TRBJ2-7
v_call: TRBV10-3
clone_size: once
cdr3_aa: CAIRGLASEEGPYEQYF
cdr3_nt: TGTGCCATCAGGGGACTAGCGTCGGAGGAGGGACCCTACGAGCAGTACTTC

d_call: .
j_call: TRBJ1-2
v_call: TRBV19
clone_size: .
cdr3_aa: CASSIWMDSANYGYTF
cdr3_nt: TGTGCCAGTAGTATTTGGATGGACTCAGCTAACTATGGCTACACCTTC